The sequence of this T cell receptor (beta chain) was determined in a study of cytomegalovirus exposure and HLA in healthy donors. Findings of the study overall: Specific recognition of CMV antigens was confirmed in vitro for a few chains (all CMV-associated). It was shown in a later analysis that HLA-associated TCR beta chains were more clonally expanded than other, equally common chains.

The CDR3 contains 14 residues. The junction had 8 bases not matched to a gene; V was cut back by 5 bases and J by 4 bases. Germline CDR1 reads MNHEY; CDR2 reads SMNVEV (reference sequence). Both 60 Vbeta primers and 13 Jbeta primers went into the PCR. The table came from immunoSEQ multiplex PCR; TCRdb's copy has only in-frame clones and leaves some out. This sample carries roughly 100,000 clones, 70% to 75% of them seen once, and the ten largest clones take under 1.5%. In regard to this clone: What it binds is not known.

Sequencing input: PBMCs. This TCR came from a middle-aged man in good health and CMV-seronegative. The chain couples TRBV27 to TRBJ2-7; 7 nucleotides line up with TRBD1. The CDR3 region has the DNA TGTGCCAGCAGTCCCAGGGACAGAATTTACGAGCAGTACTTC. Protein sequence: CASSPRDRIYEQYF.